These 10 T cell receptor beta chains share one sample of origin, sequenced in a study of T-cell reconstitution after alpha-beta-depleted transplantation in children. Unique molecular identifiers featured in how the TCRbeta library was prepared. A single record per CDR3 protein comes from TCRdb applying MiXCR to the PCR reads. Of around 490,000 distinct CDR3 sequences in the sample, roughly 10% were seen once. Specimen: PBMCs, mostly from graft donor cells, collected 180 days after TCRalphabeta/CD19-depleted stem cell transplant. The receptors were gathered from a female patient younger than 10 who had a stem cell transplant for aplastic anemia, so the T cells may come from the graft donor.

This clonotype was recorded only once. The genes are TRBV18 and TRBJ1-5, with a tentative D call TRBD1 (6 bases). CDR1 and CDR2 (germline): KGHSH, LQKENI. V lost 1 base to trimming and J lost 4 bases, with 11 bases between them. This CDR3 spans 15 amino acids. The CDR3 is CASSPHRAGNQPQHF. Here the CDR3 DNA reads TGTGCCAGCTCACCACACAGGGCTGGGAATCAGCCCCAGCATTTT.

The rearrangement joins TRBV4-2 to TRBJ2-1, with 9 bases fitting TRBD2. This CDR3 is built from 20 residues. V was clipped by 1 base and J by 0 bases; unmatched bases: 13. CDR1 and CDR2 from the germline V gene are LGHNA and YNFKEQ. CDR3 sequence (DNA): TGTGCCAGCAGCCAAGTAGCGCCGGTACCGGGACTAGCCTCCTACAATGAGCAGTTCTTC. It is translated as CASSQVAPVPGLASYNEQFF.

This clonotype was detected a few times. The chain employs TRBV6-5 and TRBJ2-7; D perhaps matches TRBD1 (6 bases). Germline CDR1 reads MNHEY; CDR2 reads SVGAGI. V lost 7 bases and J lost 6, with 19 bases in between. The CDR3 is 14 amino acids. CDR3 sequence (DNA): TGTGCCAGCAAGGGGACCGGGACAACACCCGAGCAGTACTTC. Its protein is CASKGTGTTPEQYF.

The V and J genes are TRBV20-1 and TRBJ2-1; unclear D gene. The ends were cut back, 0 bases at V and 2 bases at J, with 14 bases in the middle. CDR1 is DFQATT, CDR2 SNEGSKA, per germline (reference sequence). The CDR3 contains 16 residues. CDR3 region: CSARDQVIWPYNEQFF. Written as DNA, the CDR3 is TGCAGTGCTAGAGATCAGGTGATTTGGCCCTACAATGAGCAGTTCTTC.

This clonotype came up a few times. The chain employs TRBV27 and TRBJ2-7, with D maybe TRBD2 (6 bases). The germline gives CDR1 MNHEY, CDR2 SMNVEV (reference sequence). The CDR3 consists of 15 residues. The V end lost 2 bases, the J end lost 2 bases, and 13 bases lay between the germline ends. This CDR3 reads CASSLGLRGAYEQYF. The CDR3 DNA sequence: TGTGCCAGCAGTTTAGGATTGCGGGGCGCCTACGAGCAGTACTTC.

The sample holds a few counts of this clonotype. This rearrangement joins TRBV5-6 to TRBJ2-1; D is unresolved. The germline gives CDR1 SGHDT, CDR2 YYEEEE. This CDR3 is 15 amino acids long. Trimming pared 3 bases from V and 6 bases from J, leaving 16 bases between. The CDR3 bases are TGTGCCAGCAGCTACTCTGCGACGTGGGTCAATGAGCAGTTCTTC. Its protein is CASSYSATWVNEQFF.

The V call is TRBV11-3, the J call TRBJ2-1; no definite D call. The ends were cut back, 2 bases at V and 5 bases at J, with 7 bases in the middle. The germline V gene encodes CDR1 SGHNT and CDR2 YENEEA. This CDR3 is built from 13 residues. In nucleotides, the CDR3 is TGTGCCAGCAGCTTATTGCGGAACAATGAGCAGTTCTTC. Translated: CASSLLRNNEQFF.

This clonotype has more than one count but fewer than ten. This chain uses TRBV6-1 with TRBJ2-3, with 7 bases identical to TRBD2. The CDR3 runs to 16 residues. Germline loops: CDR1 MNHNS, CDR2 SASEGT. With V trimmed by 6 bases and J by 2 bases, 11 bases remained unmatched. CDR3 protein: CASSQPREPNTDTQYF. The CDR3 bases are TGTGCCAGCAGCCAACCGCGGGAGCCAAACACAGATACGCAGTATTTT.

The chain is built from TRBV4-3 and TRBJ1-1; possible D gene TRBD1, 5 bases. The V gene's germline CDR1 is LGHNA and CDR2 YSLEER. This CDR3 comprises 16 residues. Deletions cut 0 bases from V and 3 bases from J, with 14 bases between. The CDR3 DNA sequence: TGCGCCAGCAGCCAAGATGTCGGGGGGGTTTACACTGAAGCTTTCTTT. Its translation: CASSQDVGGVYTEAFF.

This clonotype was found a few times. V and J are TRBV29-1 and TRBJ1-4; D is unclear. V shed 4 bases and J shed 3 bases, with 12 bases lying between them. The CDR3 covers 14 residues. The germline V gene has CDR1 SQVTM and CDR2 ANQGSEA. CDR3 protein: CSVGSGGANEKLFF. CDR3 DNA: TGCAGCGTTGGTTCGGGTGGGGCTAATGAAAAACTGTTTTTT.